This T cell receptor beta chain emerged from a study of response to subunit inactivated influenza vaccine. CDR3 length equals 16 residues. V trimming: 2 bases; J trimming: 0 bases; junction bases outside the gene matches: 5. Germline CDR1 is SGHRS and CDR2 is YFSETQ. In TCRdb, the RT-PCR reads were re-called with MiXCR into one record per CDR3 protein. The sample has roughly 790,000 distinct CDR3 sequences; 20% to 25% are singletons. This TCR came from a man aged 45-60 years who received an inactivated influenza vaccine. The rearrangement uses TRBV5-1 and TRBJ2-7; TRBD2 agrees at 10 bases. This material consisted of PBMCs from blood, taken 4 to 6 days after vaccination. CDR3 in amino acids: CASSLSSGGISYEQYF. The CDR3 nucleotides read TGCGCCAGCAGCTTATCTAGCGGGGGAATCTCCTACGAGCAGTACTTC. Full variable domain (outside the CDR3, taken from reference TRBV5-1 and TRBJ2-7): KAGVTQTPRYLIKTRGQQVTLSCSPISGHRSVSWYQQTPGQGLQFLFEYFSETQRNKGNFPGRFSGRQFSNSRSEMNVSTLELGDSALYLCASSLSSGGISYEQYFGPGTRLTVT.